This is a list of T cell receptor beta chains from one sample in a study of T-cell memory formation after mild COVID-19. TCRdb analysed the 5' RACE reads with MiXCR anew, one entry per CDR3 protein. Of a few hundred thousand distinct CDR3 sequences listed, 25% to 30% were seen once; the top ten hold 13%. Sequences were obtained from PBMCs or a T cell subset sorted from them (not recorded which). The receptors originated from an adult woman who had mild COVID-19 (a few samples of this study predate the infection). Cell type and time point are not known. CDR3s include the opening cysteine and the closing phenylalanine or tryptophan. Each record gives: V gene, J gene, clone size, D gene, CDR3 protein, CDR3 DNA. A D gene is named only where the DNA matches it firmly. Clone size is given for some rows only: seen once, a few or many times, or a class if the clone is expanded.

TRBV5-4,TRBJ2-7,-,TRBD2,CASSLSGRIPYEQYF,TGTGCCAGCAGTCTTAGCGGGAGGATCCCCTACGAGCAGTACTTC
TRBV29-1,TRBJ1-1,few,-,CSVEWQGMNTEAFF,TGCAGCGTTGAATGGCAGGGGATGAACACTGAAGCTTTCTTT
TRBV5-1,TRBJ2-7,few,-,CASSSLGDGLNF,TGCGCCAGCAGCTCCCTCGGGGACGGGCTGAACTTC
TRBV7-9,TRBJ1-1,-,-,CASSFGFVNTEAFF,TGTGCCAGCAGCTTTGGGTTTGTGAACACTGAAGCTTTCTTT
TRBV7-2,TRBJ2-3,-,-,CASSLFWGLEDTQYF,TGTGCCAGCAGCTTATTTTGGGGACTGGAAGATACGCAGTATTTT
TRBV5-1,TRBJ2-3,many,-,CASRVRTSTDTQYF,TGCGCCAGCAGAGTAAGGACCAGCACAGATACGCAGTATTTT
TRBV5-5,TRBJ1-2,-,TRBD1,CASRQGLGYGYTF,TGTGCCAGTAGACAGGGGTTGGGCTATGGCTACACCTTC
TRBV6-2/TRBV6-3,TRBJ2-2,once,TRBD1,CASRPTGALLTTGELFF,TGTGCCAGCAGACCCACAGGGGCCCTTTTAACGACCGGGGAGCTGTTTTTT
TRBV3-1,TRBJ2-3,-,-,CASSHSPEYTPQYF,TGTGCCAGCAGCCATTCCCCTGAATACACCCCGCAGTATTTT
TRBV9,TRBJ2-7,-,TRBD2,CASSVGPLAETYEQYF,TGTGCCAGCAGCGTAGGTCCCCTAGCGGAGACCTACGAGCAGTACTTC
TRBV4-2,TRBJ2-1,-,-,CASSQDSAQAYNEQFF,TGTGCCAGCAGCCAAGATTCGGCCCAGGCCTACAATGAGCAGTTCTTC
TRBV20-1,TRBJ2-7,few,-,CSAREGGYEQYF,TGCAGTGCTAGGGAGGGGGGCTACGAGCAGTACTTC
TRBV11-3,TRBJ2-1,once,-,CASTPSTEFNEQFF,TGTGCCAGCACCCCTTCGACAGAGTTCAATGAGCAGTTCTTC
TRBV20-1,TRBJ2-7,few,TRBD2,CSARDQREPYEQYF,TGCAGTGCTAGAGATCAGCGGGAGCCATACGAGCAGTACTTC
TRBV20-1,TRBJ1-2,-,TRBD1,CSARTRDREESRGYTF,TGCAGTGCTAGAACCCGGGACAGGGAGGAGAGTCGTGGCTACACCTTC
TRBV6-2/TRBV6-3,TRBJ1-6,-,-,CASNGLGRSPLHF,TGTGCCAGCAACGGGTTGGGGCGATCACCCCTCCACTTT
TRBV25-1,TRBJ1-5,few,-,CASSDRLDQPQHF,TGTGCCAGCAGTGATCGTTTAGATCAGCCCCAGCATTTT
TRBV18,TRBJ1-5,few,-,CASSPSALTGNQPQHF,TGTGCCAGCTCACCCAGCGCGTTAACGGGCAATCAGCCCCAGCATTTT
TRBV20-1,TRBJ2-4,-,-,CSANRDLQKNIQYF,TGCAGTGCTAACCGGGACCTACAAAAAAACATTCAGTACTTC
TRBV7-8,TRBJ2-7,-,-,CASSLADYYEQYF,TGTGCCAGCAGCTTAGCGGACTACTACGAGCAGTACTTC